This T cell receptor beta chain was sequenced for a study of blood T cells in healthy people across ages. Study-level information: About one barcoded TCR beta cDNA was captured per two T cells.

Healthy Caucasians from Russia aged roughly 6 to 95 served as donors. Each donor supplied 7.5 to 10 milliliters of peripheral blood. Total RNA amounts of at least 5 micrograms were extracted per sample. It was with a sample-barcoded 5' primer and a J-beta primer mix that a second PCR of roughly 6 to 12 cycles was run. MiXCR, applied by TCRdb to the 5' RACE reads, yields one record per CDR3 protein. The table records a few hundred thousand distinct CDR3 sequences, 25% to 30% of them present only once. Sequenced: blood. The receptor's source is a woman in her seventies in good health.

For the CDR3, the DNA is TGCGCCAGCAGCTTGTCCCCCCGTGATCAGCCCCAGCATTTT. This codes for CASSLSPRDQPQHF. This chain connects TRBV5-1 to TRBJ1-5; D is uncertain. The CDR3 runs 14 residues. Trimming left V 1 base short and J 5 bases short, with 10 bases between. Germline V lookup: CDR1 SGHRS, CDR2 YFSETQ.